The 14 T cell receptor beta chains below come from one sample, sequenced in a study of identical twins. TCRdb independently ran MiXCR on the 5' RACE reads; one entry per CDR3 protein. Seen here are about 810,000 distinct CDR3 sequences, 9% to 15% observed once, and the top ten hold 1.5% to 2%. This sample also appeared in a second study, on yellow fever vaccine responses in identical twins.

Source material: PBMCs. The receptors were sampled from a woman aged 18-35 years in good health.

The chain employs TRBV12-3 or TRBV12-4 and TRBJ1-1; no clear D gene. Trimming pared 6 bases from V and 3 bases from J, leaving 11 bases between. The CDR3 is made up of 13 amino acids. The CDR3 coding sequence is TGTGCCAGCAGACCCGGGCCCCACACTGAAGCTTTCTTT. It is translated as CASRPGPHTEAFF.

This clonotype was observed a few times. V is TRBV7-8 and J is TRBJ2-2; D possibly corresponds to TRBD2 (5 bases). This CDR3 has 15 amino acids. Trimming shortened V by 7 bases and J by 4 bases, and 16 bases separated the two germline ends. Germline loops: CDR1 SGHVS, CDR2 FQNEAQ. The CDR3 spells CASTTRGSSTGELFF. Here the CDR3 DNA reads TGTGCCAGCACCACGCGTGGGAGTAGCACCGGGGAGCTGTTTTTT. The whole variable domain, remainder taken from reference TRBV7-8 and TRBJ2-2, is GAGVSQSPRYKVAKRGQDVALRCDPISGHVSLFWYQQALGQGPEFLTYFQNEAQLDKSGLPSDRFFAERPEGSVSTLKIQRTQQEDSAVYLCASTTRGSSTGELFFGEGSRLTVL.

This clonotype was observed at least ten times. This chain joins TRBV4-2 and TRBJ2-1, with D tentatively TRBD2 (6 bases). This CDR3 has 14 amino acids. The V gene's germline CDR1 is LGHNA and CDR2 YNFKEQ. Trimming cost V 6 bases and J 0 bases, with 9 bases left between them. Written as DNA, the CDR3 is TGTGCCAGCAGAATCGGGAGCTCCTACAATGAGCAGTTCTTC. Translating it yields CASRIGSSYNEQFF.

The J gene is TRBJ1-6, the V gene TRBV7-2; 8 positions agree with TRBD1. The trim removed 8 bases at V and 14 bases at J, leaving 11 bases unmatched. The CDR3 sequence is 13 residues long. Per the germline V gene, CDR1 is SGHTA and CDR2 is FQGNSA. CDR3 region: CASGTGRNSALHF. The DNA for the CDR3 is TGTGCCAGCGGGACAGGACGAAATTCGGCCCTCCACTTT.

V and J are TRBV2 and TRBJ2-3, with TRBD2 matching 12 bases. The CDR3 is made up of 17 amino acids. Germline CDR1 and CDR2: SNHLY and FYNNEI. After removal of 6 bases from V and 0 bases from J, the junction contained 7 bases not matched to a gene. CDR3 residues: CASSRLAGDTSTDTQYF. The CDR3 DNA follows: TGTGCCAGCAGCAGACTAGCGGGGGACACCAGCACAGATACGCAGTATTTT.

V usage is TRBV20-1 and J usage is TRBJ2-4; no definite D call. The CDR3 has 16 residues. Germline values: CDR1 DFQATT, CDR2 SNEGSKA (reference sequence). V gave up 6 bases and J gave up 3 bases, with 21 bases separating them. CDR3 coding DNA: TGCAGTGCAGAAACCCCGGGCAGTCTGGACAAAAACATTCAGTACTTC. It codes for CSAETPGSLDKNIQYF.

This chain connects TRBV5-1 to TRBJ2-7; D ambiguous. V was shortened by 0 bases and J by 4 bases, with 8 bases between the two germline ends. This CDR3 has 13 amino acids. CDR1 is SGHRS, CDR2 YFSETQ, per germline. For the CDR3, the DNA is TGCGCCAGCAGCTTGGACGGAGAATACGAGCAGTACGTC. Its protein is CASSLDGEYEQYV.

This clonotype was seen more than once but under ten times. The J gene is TRBJ2-3, the V gene TRBV7-9; weak D call: TRBD1 (6 bases). The CDR3 runs to 16 residues. CDR1 is SEHNR, CDR2 FQNEAQ, per germline (reference sequence). Trimming removed 3 bases from V and 4 bases from J, with 17 bases in between. For the CDR3, the DNA is TGTGCCAGCAGCTTGGGGCGGACAGTGATTCCAGATACGCAGTATTTT. Amino acid sequence: CASSLGRTVIPDTQYF.

The CDR3 DNA is TGTGCCAGCAGTTTACGGGCAACCGAAGGGGAGACCCAGTACTTC. It yields the protein CASSLRATEGETQYF. This chain joins TRBV12-3 or TRBV12-4 and TRBJ2-5; D ambiguous. This CDR3 has 15 amino acids. Trimming left V 2 bases short and J 5 bases short, with 15 bases between.

V gene TRBV28 combines with J gene TRBJ2-7, with 8 bases matching TRBD1. Germline lookup yields CDR1 MDHEN and CDR2 SYDVKM. V was clipped by 6 bases and J by 3 bases; unmatched bases: 10. The CDR3 has 15 amino acids. The DNA for the CDR3 is TGTGCCAGCAGAGGGGTACAGGGGGGTAGCTACGAGCAGTACTTC. It translates to CASRGVQGGSYEQYF.

This clonotype was found many times. This chain links TRBV20-1 with TRBJ2-7; the D is unclear. This CDR3 has 15 residues. V was cut by 6 bases and J by 0 bases, with 18 bases left in between. Germline CDR1 is DFQATT and CDR2 is SNEGSKA (reference sequence). CDR3 coding DNA: TGCAGTGCGGGATTGAGCGCGGTGGGCTCCTACGAGCAGTACTTC. This encodes CSAGLSAVGSYEQYF.

The chain is built from TRBV6-2 or TRBV6-3 and TRBJ2-7; a weak D match, TRBD1 (5 bases). In germline, CDR1 is MNHEY, CDR2 SVGEGT. The V end was cut by 5 bases, the J end by 1 base, with 21 bases between. The CDR3 has 17 amino acids. This CDR3 reads CASSPQRDSLRSYEQYV. CDR3 coding DNA: TGTGCCAGCAGTCCGCAGAGAGACAGCCTAAGGTCCTACGAGCAGTACGTC.

This clonotype was observed many times. The chain has TRBV4-2 and TRBJ1-4; no definite D call. Trimming took off 0 bases at V and 0 bases at J, with 8 bases between the two ends. The CDR3 covers 16 residues. The germline V gene encodes CDR1 LGHNA and CDR2 YNFKEQ. The CDR3 loop is CASSQDLSATNEKLFF. CDR3 nucleotides: TGTGCCAGCAGCCAAGATCTCAGTGCAACTAATGAAAAACTGTTTTTT.

In this sample, this clonotype turned up many times. V and J are TRBV5-6 and TRBJ2-3, with a tentative D call TRBD1 (5 bases). CDR3 length equals 13 residues. Germline V CDR1 and CDR2: SGHDT, YYEEEE. Trimming left V 4 bases short and J 6 bases short, with 12 bases between. The CDR3 DNA follows: TGTGCCAGCAGCCCGGATGGGGCCGATACGCAGTATTTT. This gives the protein CASSPDGADTQYF. The full variable domain, with the rest looked up from reference TRBV5-6 and TRBJ2-3, is DAGVTQSPTHLIKTRGQQVTLRCSPKSGHDTVSWYQQALGQGPQFIFQYYEEEERQRGNFPDRFSGHQFPNYSSELNVNALLLGDSALYLCASSPDGADTQYFGPGTRLTVL.